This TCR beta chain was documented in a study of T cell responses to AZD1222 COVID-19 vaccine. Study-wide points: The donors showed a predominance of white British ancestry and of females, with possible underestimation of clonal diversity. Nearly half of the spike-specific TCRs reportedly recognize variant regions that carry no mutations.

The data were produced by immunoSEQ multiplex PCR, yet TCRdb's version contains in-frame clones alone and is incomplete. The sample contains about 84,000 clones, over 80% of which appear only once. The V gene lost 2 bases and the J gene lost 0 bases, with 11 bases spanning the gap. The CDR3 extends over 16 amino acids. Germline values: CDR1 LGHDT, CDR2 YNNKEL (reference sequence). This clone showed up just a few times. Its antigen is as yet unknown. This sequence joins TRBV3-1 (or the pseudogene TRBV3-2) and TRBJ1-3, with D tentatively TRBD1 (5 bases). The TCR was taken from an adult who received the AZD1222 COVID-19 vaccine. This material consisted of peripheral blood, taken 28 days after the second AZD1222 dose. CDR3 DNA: TGTGCCAGCAGCCAAAGCGGGGGAAGCTCTGGAAACACCATATATTTT. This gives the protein CASSQSGGSSGNTIYF.